A single sample is the source of the 7 T cell receptor beta chains below, sequenced in a study of spatial heterogeneity in lung cancer. Indicated time point: blood at routine non-recurrence follow-up after resection. Sequencing of whole RNA from tumor, nontumor lung or frozen PBMC involved no sorting. TCRdb passed the 5' RACE reads through MiXCR, listing each CDR3 protein once. The sample carries about 120,000 distinct CDR3 sequences, about 12% recorded once. This material consisted of PBMCs, taken at follow-up. All receptors derive from a male donor with early-stage non-small cell lung cancer.

The CDR3 region has the DNA TGTGCCAGCAGCTTGAGGGGAAGGAACGGGGAGCTGTTTTTT. The encoded protein is CASSLRGRNGELFF. The chain has TRBV11-3 and TRBJ2-2; D is possibly TRBD1 or TRBD2 (5 bases each). This CDR3 comprises 14 residues. The germline CDR1 and CDR2 sequences are SGHNT and YENEEA. Trimming stripped 3 bases from V and 7 bases from J, with 12 bases between.

There are a few counts of this clonotype. The rearrangement joins TRBV9 to TRBJ1-6; D ambiguous. Per germline, CDR1 SGDLS and CDR2 YYNGEE. Trimming pared 2 bases from V and 9 bases from J, leaving 12 bases between. This CDR3 spans 14 amino acids. The CDR3 sequence: CASSVGGYRSPLHF. The CDR3, as DNA: TGTGCCAGCAGCGTTGGAGGATATCGTTCACCCCTCCACTTT.

This clonotype was seen many times. The rearrangement joins TRBV11-2 to TRBJ1-6; perhaps TRBD1 as D (5 bases). The CDR3 spans 14 residues. Germline assignment: CDR1 SGHAT and CDR2 FQNNGV. V was pared by 5 bases and J by 3 bases, with 8 bases between. CDR3 sequence reads: CASSPTVYNSPLHF. The CDR3 DNA reads as TGTGCCAGCAGCCCGACAGTCTATAATTCACCCCTCCACTTT.

In its sample, this clonotype was seen many times. This rearrangement joins TRBV27 to TRBJ1-6, with TRBD1 matching over 7 bases. The CDR3 has 16 residues. Germline lookup yields CDR1 MNHEY and CDR2 SMNVEV (reference sequence). V shed 5 bases and J 5 bases; nucleotides not matched to a gene: 9. CDR3 in amino acids: CASSPQTGTDNSPLHF. The CDR3 region has the DNA TGTGCCAGCAGTCCTCAGACCGGGACAGATAATTCACCCCTCCACTTT.

The chain links TRBV12-3 or TRBV12-4 to TRBJ2-3; 11 positions match TRBD2. The length of the CDR3 is 15 residues. V dropped 6 bases and J dropped 1; count of bases not matched to a gene: 3. The CDR3 DNA reads as TGTGCCAGCAGCCTGACTAGCGGGGGCACAGATACGCAGTATTTT. Protein product: CASSLTSGGTDTQYF.

This clonotype was counted ten times or more. The chain links TRBV7-2 to TRBJ2-4; 8 bases align to TRBD1. Germline V gene sequence: CDR1 SGHTA, CDR2 FQGNSA. This CDR3 region has 14 residues. Germline trimming cut 5 bases from V and 4 bases from J; bases unmatched to any gene: 4. The CDR3: CASSPRDRKNIQYF. The CDR3 nucleotides read TGTGCCAGCAGCCCCCGGGACAGGAAAAACATTCAGTACTTC.

The CDR3 nucleotides are TGTGCCAGCAGCCAAGAGGCGCGGGGGGGCTTCGGTACGCAGTATTTT. This translates into CASSQEARGGFGTQYF. The J gene is TRBJ2-3, the V gene TRBV4-2; 9 bases match TRBD2. The CDR3 spans 16 residues. J gave up 8 bases and V 0 bases, and 9 bases lay outside the gene matches. Germline V CDR1 and CDR2: LGHNA, YNFKEQ.